The 20 T cell receptor beta chains given below trace back to one sample, sequenced in a study of cytomegalovirus exposure and HLA in healthy donors. PCR amplification relied on 60 Vbeta primers (plus 13 Jbeta primers). Libraries were prepared by immunoSEQ multiplex PCR; TCRdb keeps only in-frame clonotypes and omits some of them. The data show 70,000 or so clones, 75% to 90% seen once. The material sequenced was PBMCs. These receptors were obtained from a woman aged 25 to 45 in good health and CMV-seronegative.

This clone was found once. The genes are TRBV18 and TRBJ2-1; D might be TRBD1 (5 bases). V was shortened by 1 base and J by 0 bases, with 10 bases between the two germline ends. The CDR3 has 16 residues. CDR1 and CDR2 (germline): KGHSH, LQKENI. CDR3 in amino acids: CASSPLLDTSYNEQFF. For the CDR3, the DNA is TGTGCCAGCTCACCACTTTTGGACACCTCCTACAATGAGCAGTTCTTC.

This chain connects TRBV7-8 to TRBJ2-3; 13 bases align to TRBD2. Germline CDR1 reads SGHVS; CDR2 reads FQNEAQ. The CDR3 covers 16 residues. Trimming at V came to 4 bases and at J to 4 bases, leaving 5 bases not matched to a gene. The DNA for the CDR3 is TGTGCCAGCAGCTACATAGGGACTAGCGGGGCAGATACGCAGTATTTT. It codes for CASSYIGTSGADTQYF. Combining the CDR3 with reference TRBV7-8 and TRBJ2-3 gives the whole variable domain GAGVSQSPRYKVAKRGQDVALRCDPISGHVSLFWYQQALGQGPEFLTYFQNEAQLDKSGLPSDRFFAERPEGSVSTLKIQRTQQEDSAVYLCASSYIGTSGADTQYFGPGTRLTVL.

The chain joins TRBV9 to TRBJ2-7; a possible D gene is TRBD1 (5 bases). Looked up from germline, CDR1 is SGDLS and CDR2 is YYNGEE. Trimming left V 0 bases short and J 4 bases short, with 11 bases between. This CDR3 contains 14 residues. This CDR3 reads CASSVVDNGYEQYF. The CDR3 nucleotides read TGTGCCAGCAGCGTAGTGGACAATGGGTACGAGCAGTACTTC.

This clone was recorded a few times. The chain joins TRBV7-3 to TRBJ2-3; no definite D call. The CDR3 contains 13 residues. Trimming cost V 2 bases and J 2 bases, with 5 bases left between them. The germline V gene has CDR1 SGHTA and CDR2 FQGTGA. For the CDR3, the DNA is TGTGCCAGCAGCTTAGCCTACACAGATACGCAGTATTTT. Encoded protein: CASSLAYTDTQYF. Looking up the rest from reference TRBV7-3 and TRBJ2-3 gives the full variable domain: GAGVSQTPSNKVTEKGKYVELRCDPISGHTALYWYRQSLGQGPEFLIYFQGTGAADDSGLPNDRFFAVRPEGSVSTLKIQRTERGDSAVYLCASSLAYTDTQYFGPGTRLTVL.

The V call is TRBV18, the J call TRBJ1-1, with D maybe TRBD1 (5 bases). V lost 0 bases to trimming and J lost 5 bases, with 7 bases between them. CDR3 length: 13 amino acids. Germline CDR1 KGHSH, CDR2 LQKENI. CDR3 protein: CASSPPSGTEAFF. The CDR3 DNA sequence: TGTGCCAGCTCACCACCATCAGGGACTGAAGCTTTCTTT. The full variable domain, with the rest looked up from reference TRBV18 and TRBJ1-1, is NAGVMQNPRHLVRRRGQEARLRCSPMKGHSHVYWYRQLPEEGLKFMVYLQKENIIDESGMPKERFSAEFPKEGPSILRIQQVVRGDSAAYFCASSPPSGTEAFFGQGTRLTVV.

The rearrangement uses TRBV28 and TRBJ1-2; D gene unclear. With 1 base removed from V and 13 bases from J, the gap between germline ends came to 19 bases. The CDR3 runs 14 residues. Germline-derived CDR1 and CDR2 are MDHEN and SYDVKM. The CDR3 reads CASSLSPTHSPSTF. As DNA, the CDR3 is TGTGCCAGCAGTTTATCGCCCACGCACTCCCCTAGCACCTTC.

The chain has TRBV7-9 and TRBJ2-3; 9 bases line up with TRBD1. Germline CDR1 reads SEHNR; CDR2 reads FQNEAQ (reference sequence). V was clipped by 2 bases and J by 4 bases; unmatched bases: 4. The CDR3 spans 15 residues. The DNA for the CDR3 is TGTGCCAGCAGCTTAACACAGGGGGCCTCAGATACGCAGTATTTT. Its translation: CASSLTQGASDTQYF.

This sequence joins TRBV29-1 and TRBJ1-2; D is ambiguous. V was shortened by 4 bases and J by 2 bases, with 11 bases between the two germline ends. The CDR3 covers 13 residues. Germline CDR1 SQVTM, CDR2 ANQGSEA. The CDR3 protein is CSVGYSANYGYTF. The CDR3 DNA is TGCAGCGTTGGTTACAGTGCAAACTATGGCTACACCTTC.

The CDR3 sequence is CASSPRTGGQGYEQYF. CDR3 in DNA: TGTGCCAGCAGCCCTCGGACAGGGGGACAGGGTTACGAGCAGTACTTC. This chain connects TRBV9 to TRBJ2-7; 10 nucleotides align to TRBD1. V shed 4 bases, J shed 4 bases, and the junction held 11 bases outside the gene matches. The CDR3 is 16 residues long. Germline CDR1 and CDR2: SGDLS and YYNGEE.

J is TRBJ2-7 and V is TRBV19, with TRBD2 matching 9 bases. Trimming cost V 1 base and J 5 bases; bases outside gene matches: 9. CDR1 LNHDA and CDR2 SQIVND come from the germline V gene (reference sequence). The CDR3 has 16 residues. CDR3 nucleotide sequence: TGTGCCAGTAGTATAGTGGGTAGCGGGAGAGGGCACGAGCAGTACTTC. This sequence encodes CASSIVGSGRGHEQYF. Combining the CDR3 with reference TRBV19 and TRBJ2-7 gives the whole variable domain DGGITQSPKYLFRKEGQNVTLSCEQNLNHDAMYWYRQDPGQGLRLIYYSQIVNDFQKGDIAEGYSVSREKKESFPLTVTSAQKNPTAFYLCASSIVGSGRGHEQYFGPGTRLTVT.

The genes are TRBV7-3 and TRBJ2-7; 10 nucleotides align to TRBD2. The CDR3 totals 14 residues. Germline V lookup: CDR1 SGHTA, CDR2 FQGTGA. V trimming: 6 bases; J trimming: 5 bases; junction bases outside the gene matches: 7. CDR3 in amino acids: CASSASGSNDEQYF. CDR3 DNA sequence: TGTGCCAGCAGTGCTAGCGGGAGTAACGACGAGCAGTACTTC.

The V and J genes are TRBV2 and TRBJ2-5; 9 bases are shared with TRBD1. J was trimmed by 5 bases and V by 6 bases; bases with no gene match: 4. The germline gives CDR1 SNHLY, CDR2 FYNNEI. This CDR3 has 13 residues. CDR3 protein: CASRTGGWETQYF. The CDR3 nucleotides are TGTGCCAGCAGAACAGGGGGCTGGGAGACCCAGTACTTC.

The chain links TRBV28 to TRBJ1-2; possibly TRBD1 for D (5 bases). Trimming pared 1 base from V and 8 bases from J, leaving 14 bases between. The germline CDR1 and CDR2 sequences are MDHEN and SYDVKM. This CDR3 contains 14 residues. CDR3 loop: CASSLLDGARGYTF. The CDR3 DNA is TGTGCCAGCAGTTTATTGGATGGGGCTCGGGGCTACACCTTC.

The chain is built from TRBV28 and TRBJ1-5; D not certain. Germline CDR1 and CDR2: MDHEN and SYDVKM. There are 17 residues in the CDR3. V dropped 2 bases and J dropped 3 bases, with 17 bases sitting between them. The CDR3 nucleotides read TGTGCCAGCAGTTTAAGTAGATTGTCCCCGTTCAATCAGCCCCAGCATTTT. Its protein is CASSLSRLSPFNQPQHF.

This clone was seen just once. The chain joins TRBV5-1 to TRBJ1-2, with D hard to call. Germline loops: CDR1 SGHRS, CDR2 YFSETQ. The V end was cut by 1 base, the J end by 4 bases, with 8 bases between. This CDR3 comprises 13 residues. CDR3 DNA: TGCGCCAGCAGCTTGTCCGGAGTCTATGGCTACACCTTC. It encodes CASSLSGVYGYTF.

V is TRBV28 and J is TRBJ2-7, with a possible D match to TRBD1 (7 bases). Trimming took 6 bases from V and 1 from J, leaving 10 bases between them. CDR1 is MDHEN, CDR2 SYDVKM, per germline. The CDR3 has 13 amino acids. CDR3 loop: CASRQGRSYEQYF. The CDR3, as DNA: TGTGCCAGCAGACAGGGGAGGTCCTACGAGCAGTACTTC. Full variable domain (outside the CDR3, taken from reference TRBV28 and TRBJ2-7): DVKVTQSSRYLVKRTGEKVFLECVQDMDHENMFWYRQDPGLGLRLIYFSYDVKMKEKGDIPEGYSVSREKKERFSLILESASTNQTSMYLCASRQGRSYEQYFGPGTRLTVT.

This sequence joins TRBV7-3 and TRBJ2-1; D perhaps matches TRBD2 (5 bases). This CDR3 spans 17 amino acids. Germline V lookup: CDR1 SGHTA, CDR2 FQGTGA. Trimming left V 4 bases short and J 3 bases short, with 19 bases between. The CDR3 DNA follows: TGTGCCAGCAGCTCCAACACGGGGTCCCCCCTCTACAATGAGCAGTTCTTC. This encodes CASSSNTGSPLYNEQFF.

The chain recombines TRBV7-3 with TRBJ1-1; tentative D call: TRBD1 (5 bases). The V and J ends lost 5 bases and 2 bases respectively, with 12 bases between them. The CDR3 covers 14 residues. Germline V gene lookup returns CDR1 SGHTA and CDR2 FQGTGA. The chain's CDR3 is CASSAAGLNTEAFF. In DNA form, the CDR3 reads TGTGCCAGCAGCGCCGCGGGACTCAACACTGAAGCTTTCTTT.

The chain has TRBV7-2 and TRBJ2-7, with TRBD1 identical over 7 bases. Germline trimming cut 5 bases from V and 1 base from J; bases unmatched to any gene: 5. Per germline, CDR1 SGHTA and CDR2 FQGNSA. This CDR3 has 14 amino acids. DNA of the CDR3: TGTGCCAGCAGCCCCGGGACAGTTTCCTACGAGCAGTACTTC. Its translation: CASSPGTVSYEQYF.

This clone was counted a few times. Distinct nucleotide sequences in the sample also encode this CDR3. The genes are TRBV4-2 and TRBJ2-3; TRBD2 matches 10 bases. This CDR3 has 14 amino acids. V gave up 5 bases and J gave up 3 bases; unmatched junction bases: 2. Germline loops: CDR1 LGHNA, CDR2 YNFKEQ. CDR3 bases: TGTGCCAGCAGCGGACTAGCGGCGACAGATACGCAGTATTTT. Translated, it gives CASSGLAATDTQYF.